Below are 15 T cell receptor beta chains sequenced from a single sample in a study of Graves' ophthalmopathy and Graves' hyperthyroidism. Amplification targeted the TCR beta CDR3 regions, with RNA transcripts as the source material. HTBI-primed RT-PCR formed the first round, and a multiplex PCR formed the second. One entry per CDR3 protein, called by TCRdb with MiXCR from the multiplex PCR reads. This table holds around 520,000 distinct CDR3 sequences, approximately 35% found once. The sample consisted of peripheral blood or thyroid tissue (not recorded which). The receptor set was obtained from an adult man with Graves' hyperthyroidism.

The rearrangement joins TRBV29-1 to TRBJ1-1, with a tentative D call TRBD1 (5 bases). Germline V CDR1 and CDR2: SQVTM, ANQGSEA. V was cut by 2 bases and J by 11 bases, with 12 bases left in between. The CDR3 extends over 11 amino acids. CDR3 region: CSVERKGIAFF. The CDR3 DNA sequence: TGCAGCGTTGAAAGGAAGGGGATCGCTTTCTTT. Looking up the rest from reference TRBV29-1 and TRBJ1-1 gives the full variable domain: SAVISQKPSRDICQRGTSLTIQCQVDSQVTMMFWYRQQPGQSLTLIATANQGSEATYESGFVIDKFPISRPNLTFSTLTVSNMSPEDSSIYLCSVERKGIAFFGQGTRLTVV.

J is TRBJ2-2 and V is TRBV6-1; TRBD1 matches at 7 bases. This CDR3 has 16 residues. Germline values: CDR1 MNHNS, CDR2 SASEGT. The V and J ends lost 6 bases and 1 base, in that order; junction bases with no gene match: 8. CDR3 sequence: CASSKTGIQNTGELFF. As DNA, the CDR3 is TGTGCCAGCAGCAAGACAGGGATTCAGAACACCGGGGAGCTGTTTTTT.

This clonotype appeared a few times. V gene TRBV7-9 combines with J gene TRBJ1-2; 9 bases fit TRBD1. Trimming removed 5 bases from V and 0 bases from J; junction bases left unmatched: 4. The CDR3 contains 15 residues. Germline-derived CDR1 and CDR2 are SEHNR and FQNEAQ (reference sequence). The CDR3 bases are TGTGCCAGCAGCCGAGGGACAGGGACTAACTATGGCTACACCTTC. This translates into CASSRGTGTNYGYTF.

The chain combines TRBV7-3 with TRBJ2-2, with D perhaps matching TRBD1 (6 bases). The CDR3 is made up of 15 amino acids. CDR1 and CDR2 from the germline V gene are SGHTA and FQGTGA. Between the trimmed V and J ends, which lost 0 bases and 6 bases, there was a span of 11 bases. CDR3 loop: CASSLTAQGSGELFF. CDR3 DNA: TGTGCCAGCAGCTTAACGGCCCAGGGGTCCGGGGAGCTGTTTTTT.

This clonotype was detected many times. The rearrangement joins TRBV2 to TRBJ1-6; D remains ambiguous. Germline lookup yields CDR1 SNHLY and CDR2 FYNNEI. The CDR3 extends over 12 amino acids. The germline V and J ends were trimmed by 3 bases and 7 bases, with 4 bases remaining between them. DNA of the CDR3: TGTGCCAGCAGTGATACGAATTCACCCCTCCACTTT. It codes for CASSDTNSPLHF. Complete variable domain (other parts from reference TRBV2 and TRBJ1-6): EPEVTQTPSHQVTQMGQEVILRCVPISNHLYFYWYRQILGQKVEFLVSFYNNEISEKSEIFDDQFSVERPDGSNFTLKIRSTKLEDSAMYFCASSDTNSPLHFGNGTRLTVT.

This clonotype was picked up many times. The CDR3 coding sequence is TGTGCCACCAGTGGACAGGGTATCGGGGAGCTGTTTTTT. This translates into CATSGQGIGELFF. This chain connects TRBV24-1 to TRBJ2-2, with 7 bases identical to TRBD1. Germline CDR1 and CDR2: KGHDR and SFDVKD. The trim removed 5 bases at V and 7 bases at J, leaving 3 bases unmatched. CDR3 length: 13 amino acids.

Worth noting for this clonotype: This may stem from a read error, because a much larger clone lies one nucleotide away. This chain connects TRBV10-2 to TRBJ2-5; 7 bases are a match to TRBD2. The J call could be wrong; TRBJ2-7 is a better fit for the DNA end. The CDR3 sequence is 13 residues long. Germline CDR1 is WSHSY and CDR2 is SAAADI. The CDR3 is CASEWREGSEQYF. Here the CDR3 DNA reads TGCGCCAGCGAGTGGAGGGAGGGCAGCGAGCAGTACTTC.

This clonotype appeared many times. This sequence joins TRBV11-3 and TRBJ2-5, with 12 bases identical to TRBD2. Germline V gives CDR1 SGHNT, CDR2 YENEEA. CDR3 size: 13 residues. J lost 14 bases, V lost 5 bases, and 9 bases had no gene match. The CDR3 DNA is TGTGCCAGCAGCCCAGGGACTAGCGGGTCCCCCTACTTC. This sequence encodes CASSPGTSGSPYF.

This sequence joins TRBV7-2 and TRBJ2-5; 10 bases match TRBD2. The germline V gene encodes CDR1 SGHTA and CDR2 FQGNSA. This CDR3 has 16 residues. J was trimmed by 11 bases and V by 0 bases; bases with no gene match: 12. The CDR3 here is CASSLAPSGGWDTQYF. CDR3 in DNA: TGTGCCAGCAGCTTAGCTCCTAGCGGGGGATGGGATACGCAGTACTTC.

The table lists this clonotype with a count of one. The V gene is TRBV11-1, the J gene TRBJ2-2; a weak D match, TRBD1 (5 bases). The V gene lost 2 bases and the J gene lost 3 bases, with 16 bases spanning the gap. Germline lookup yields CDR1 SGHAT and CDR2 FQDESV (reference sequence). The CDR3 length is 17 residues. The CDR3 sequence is CASSLKGASFYTGELFF. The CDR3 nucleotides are TGTGCCAGCAGCTTAAAAGGGGCCTCCTTTTACACCGGGGAGCTGTTTTTT.

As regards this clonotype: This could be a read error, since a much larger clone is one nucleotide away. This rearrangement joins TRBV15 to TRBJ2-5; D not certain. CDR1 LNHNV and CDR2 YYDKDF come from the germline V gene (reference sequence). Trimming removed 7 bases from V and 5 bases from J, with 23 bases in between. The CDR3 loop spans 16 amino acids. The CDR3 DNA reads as TGTGCCACCAACAGTACCAAGATATCCGGGTGGGAGACCCAGTACTTC. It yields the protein CATNSTKISGWETQYF. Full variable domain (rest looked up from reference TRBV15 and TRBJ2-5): DAMVIQNPRYQVTQFGKPVTLSCSQTLNHNVMYWYQQKSSQAPKLLFHYYDKDFNNEADTPDNFQSRRPNTSFCFLDIRSPGLGDTAMYLCATNSTKISGWETQYFGPGTRLLVL.

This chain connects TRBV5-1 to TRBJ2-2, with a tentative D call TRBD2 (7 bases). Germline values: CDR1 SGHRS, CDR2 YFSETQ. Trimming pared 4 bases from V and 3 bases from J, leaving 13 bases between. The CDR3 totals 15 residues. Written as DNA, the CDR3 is TGCGCCAGCAGCCGGGGGGACATTTACACCGGGGAGCTGTTTTTT. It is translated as CASSRGDIYTGELFF.

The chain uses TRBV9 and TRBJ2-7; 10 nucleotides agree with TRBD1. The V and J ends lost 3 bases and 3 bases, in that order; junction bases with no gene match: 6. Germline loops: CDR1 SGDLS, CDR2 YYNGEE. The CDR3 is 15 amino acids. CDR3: CASSGDRGHSYEQYF. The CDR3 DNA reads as TGTGCCAGCAGCGGGGACAGGGGACATAGCTACGAGCAGTACTTC.

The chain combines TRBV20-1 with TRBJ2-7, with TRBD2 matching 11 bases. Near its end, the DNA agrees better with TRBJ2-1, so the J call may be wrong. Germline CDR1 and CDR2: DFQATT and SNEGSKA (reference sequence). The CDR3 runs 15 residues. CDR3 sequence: CSAREHSGGGNEQFF. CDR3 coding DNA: TGCAGTGCTAGAGAGCATAGCGGGGGGGGGAATGAGCAGTTCTTC.

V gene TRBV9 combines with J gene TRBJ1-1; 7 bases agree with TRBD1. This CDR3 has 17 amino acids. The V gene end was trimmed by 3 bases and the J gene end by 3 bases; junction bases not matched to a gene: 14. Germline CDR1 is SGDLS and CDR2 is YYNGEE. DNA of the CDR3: TGTGCCAGCAGCGCCGACAGGGAGGGTCCATGGGACACTGAAGCTTTCTTT. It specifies CASSADREGPWDTEAFF. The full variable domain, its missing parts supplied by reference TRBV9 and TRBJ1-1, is DSGVTQTPKHLITATGQRVTLRCSPRSGDLSVYWYQQSLDQGLQFLIQYYNGEERAKGNILERFSAQQFPDLHSELNLSSLELGDSALYFCASSADREGPWDTEAFFGQGTRLTVV.